This TCR beta chain was captured in a study of blood T cell repertoires in COVID-19 (TCRdb year 2020). Broadly, across the study: Collaborator samples came from the United States, Italy and Spain and covered acute and convalescent phases of COVID-19. The material from the prospective study consisted of cDNA or gDNA derived from T cells, B-cell-depleted T cells, or PBMCs. Subjects who had been exposed to COVID-19, were actively infected with it, or had recovered from it provided the deeply sampled blood TCRbeta repertoires that made up the dataset. A freely available public database, intended as a resource for researchers studying the immune response to SARS-CoV-2, is where the repertoires were released. Samples came from the ongoing ImmuneRACE study (first 160 participants) plus 1,254 subjects from 6 global collaborators. Sample metadata almost always included a de-identified subject ID, COVID-19 status, age in years and sex. HLA class I and class II types, where available, came from metadata supplied by the sample provider rather than from assay-based typing.

Comment on this clone: Its recognized antigen is unknown. No base-level quality is on record; no much larger clone is a single base apart.

Broad study findings and their caveats: Clinical and demographic metadata were provided uncurated, with the amount varying by source and participant.

The germline V end is reduced by 4 bases and the J end by 4 bases; junction bases left unmatched: 10. The germline V gene specifies LGHNA as CDR1 and YNFKEQ as CDR2. The CDR3 measures 18 amino acids from cysteine to phenylalanine. Only the CDR3 DNA stays, 54 bases, in frame from base 1. Whole blood was collected in K2EDTA tubes by collaborating institutions according to the institutions' own protocols. Collaborator samples were shipped for TCRbeta analysis as frozen whole blood, isolated PBMCs, or DNA extracted from either sample type. The immunoSEQ Assay, a bias-controlled multiplex PCR, was used to amplify TCRbeta CDR3 regions from genomic DNA. On the authors' methods: Nucleated cell counts per sample were estimated from amplification of reference gene primers within the assay. To quantify the absolute abundance of each unique TCRbeta CDR3 rearrangement, sequence reads were collapsed and filtered. For each sample, productive Simpson clonality was calculated by taking the square root of Simpson's diversity index across productive rearrangements. Drawn from immuneACCESS, this table holds only the in-frame rearrangements with V and J called that TCRdb kept. Clones are partly lost; checked studies trace under half to an unresolved V gene and leave the rest unexplained. From that table come the V and J calls and clone size; the DNA was used to work out D and trimming. Within this sample are around 190,000 clones, with 70% to 85% of them counted one time only. The ten most abundant clones make up under 15% of the sample.

The chain couples TRBV4-2 to TRBJ2-6; 10 bases in the middle match TRBD1. The sample consisted of peripheral blood. The sequence derives from a human donor in a cohort sampled during active COVID-19. The bases read TGTGCCAGCAGCCCTACCGGGACAGGGGTCGCCGGGGCCAACGTCCTGACTTTC. Its amino acids are CASSPTGTGVAGANVLTF.